This T cell receptor (beta chain) was identified in a study of blood T cell repertoires in COVID-19. Study context: The analysed material was cDNA or gDNA that came from T cells, B-cell-depleted T cells, or PBMCs.

In the authors' methods: Amplified reference gene primers provided the basis for estimating nucleated cell counts. Assay used: immunoSEQ multiplex PCR; TCRdb lists only in-frame clones, some missing. The V and J calls and clone size are taken from that table; D and trimming were inferred from the DNA. The sample carries fewer than 400,000 clones, under 90% recorded once. Seattle researchers signed up patients amid active infection and tracked them longitudinally. Trimming shortened V by 6 bases and J by 7 bases, and 13 bases separated the two germline ends. This CDR3 contains 14 residues. Germline V gene sequence: CDR1 SNHLY, CDR2 FYNNEI.

The sequencing sample was made of peripheral blood. The chain joins TRBV2 to TRBJ1-6; maybe TRBD1 (5 bases). This TCR was recovered from a woman younger than 45 with COVID-19, enrolled during active disease. The CDR3 loop reads CASRETRTNSPLHF. The CDR3 DNA sequence: TGTGCCAGCAGGGAAACACGGACAAATTCACCCCTCCACTTT.